What follows are 22 T cell receptor beta chains derived from one specimen sequenced in a study of molecular identifiers for immune sequencing clone quantification. TCRdb fed the PCR reads into MiXCR, producing one record per CDR3 protein. The sample contains some 320,000 distinct CDR3 sequences, 24% of which appear only once. The specimen sequenced was naive CD8+ T cells from blood, with Jurkat cell RNA spiked in. Subset described: FACS-sorted CD8+CD4-CCR7+CD45RA+ naive T cells. These receptor sequences come from a human donor in good health. Some libraries in this study had Jurkat cell RNA spiked in.

This clonotype was recorded many times. V and J are TRBV7-9 and TRBJ1-1, with D possibly being TRBD1 (6 bases). The CDR3 has 12 residues. The V end was cut by 0 bases, the J end by 7 bases, with 6 bases between. CDR1 and CDR2 from the germline V gene are SEHNR and FQNEAQ (reference sequence). CDR3 DNA sequence: TGTGCCAGCAGCTTAGCAGGGGGTGAAGCTTTCTTT. Its protein product is CASSLAGGEAFF. Looking up the rest from reference TRBV7-9 and TRBJ1-1 gives the full variable domain: DTGVSQNPRHKITKRGQNVTFRCDPISEHNRLYWYRQTLGQGPEFLTYFQNEAQLEKSRLLSDRFSAERPKGSFSTLEIQRTEQGDSAMYLCASSLAGGEAFFGQGTRLTVV.

This clonotype has a handful of counts. This rearrangement joins TRBV7-9 to TRBJ2-6; TRBD1 might be the D (5 bases). V lost 1 base, J lost 0 bases, and 7 bases lay in between. Germline CDR1 is SEHNR and CDR2 is FQNEAQ (reference sequence). CDR3 length equals 16 residues. The CDR3 DNA sequence: TGTGCCAGCAGCTTAGGGGGCAGCTCTGGGGCCAACGTCCTGACTTTC. It specifies CASSLGGSSGANVLTF.

This clonotype was observed many times. The V call is TRBV6-2 or TRBV6-3, the J call TRBJ2-7, with D possibly matching TRBD1 (6 bases). This CDR3 region has 12 residues. Trimming shortened V by 11 bases and J by 6 bases, and 17 bases separated the two germline ends. Germline V gene lookup returns CDR1 MNHEY and CDR2 SVGEGT. CDR3 region: CAVDAGVSEQYF. CDR3 in DNA: TGTGCCGTGGATGCAGGGGTCAGCGAGCAGTACTTC.

About this clonotype: The germline gene is not matched at one end of the junction; a read error may be the cause. This rearrangement joins TRBV4-3 to TRBJ2-3, with 7 bases that match TRBD2. This CDR3 is 18 amino acids long. Germline lookup yields CDR1 LGHNA and CDR2 YSLEER. The CDR3 spells CASRQDDGGLLGTDTQYF. The CDR3 nucleotides read TGCGCCAGCCGCCAAGATGATGGGGGACTACTGGGCACAGATACGCAGTATTTT.

Comments on this clonotype: One end of the junction does not line up with germline, which may come from a read error. V is TRBV13 and J is TRBJ2-3; the D call may be TRBD1 or TRBD2 (6 bases each). CDR1 PRHDT and CDR2 FYEKMQ come from the germline V gene (reference sequence). The CDR3 length is 18 residues. The CDR3 protein is CASSPGLTLLGHTDTRYF. The DNA of the CDR3 is TGTGCCAGCAGCCCCGGACTAACACTCCTGGGACACACAGATACGCGGTATTTT.

Regarding this clonotype: This may come from a read error, since a much larger clone is one base off. The CDR3 DNA reads TGTGCCAGCAGCATAGAGCGTCCGGCGGAATACGAGCAGTACTTC. It encodes CASSIERPAEYEQYF. This rearrangement joins TRBV11-2 to TRBJ2-7; D is undetermined. Germline values: CDR1 SGHAT, CDR2 FQNNGV. CDR3 length: 15 residues.

In its sample, this clonotype was seen many times. The gene calls are TRBV25-1 and TRBJ1-2; tentative D call: TRBD1 (6 bases). CDR1 is MGHDK, CDR2 SYGVNS, per germline. V lost 6 bases and J 5 bases, leaving 19 bases between the germline ends. This CDR3 is 15 amino acids long. The CDR3 region is CASSPAGTWAYGYTF. The CDR3 DNA sequence: TGTGCCAGCAGCCCAGCCGGGACATGGGCGTATGGCTACACCTTC.

This clonotype was detected only a few times. The chain joins TRBV29-1 to TRBJ2-7; 11 bases map to TRBD2. The CDR3 spans 14 residues. J lost 3 bases, V lost 0 bases, and 1 base had no gene match. From germline, CDR1 is SQVTM and CDR2 ANQGSEA. The DNA of the CDR3 is TGCAGCGTTGAAGATACTAGCGGGAGCTACGAGCAGTACTTC. Its protein is CSVEDTSGSYEQYF.

V is TRBV19 and J is TRBJ2-1, with a tentative D call TRBD2 (6 bases). Trimming took off 5 bases at V and 4 bases at J, with 27 bases between the two ends. CDR3 length: 19 residues. Germline V gene sequence: CDR1 LNHDA, CDR2 SQIVND (reference sequence). The CDR3 coding sequence is TGTGCCAGTAGTCCTCGCCCCCCTCTAGCGCCCAAGGCTTACAATGAGCAGTTCTTC. Encoded protein: CASSPRPPLAPKAYNEQFF. The full variable domain, rest sourced from reference TRBV19 and TRBJ2-1, is DGGITQSPKYLFRKEGQNVTLSCEQNLNHDAMYWYRQDPGQGLRLIYYSQIVNDFQKGDIAEGYSVSREKKESFPLTVTSAQKNPTAFYLCASSPRPPLAPKAYNEQFFGPGTRLTVL.

This chain uses TRBV7-9 with TRBJ1-5, with a weak D call TRBD1 (5 bases). Germline CDR1 SEHNR, CDR2 FQNEAQ (reference sequence). The CDR3 sequence is 15 residues long. With 3 bases removed from V and 0 bases from J, the gap between germline ends came to 9 bases. The CDR3 spells CASSLGLDSNQPQHF. CDR3 nucleotide sequence: TGTGCCAGCAGCTTGGGACTGGATAGCAATCAGCCCCAGCATTTT.

At least ten counts were recorded for this clonotype. In DNA form, the CDR3 reads TGCGCCAGCAGTCAACCGTATCCCGGACAAAGAAGGACCGGGGAGCTGTTTTTT. This sequence encodes CASSQPYPGQRRTGELFF. V is TRBV23-1 and J is TRBJ2-2, with D possibly TRBD1 on 5 matching bases. TRBV23-1 is designated an ORF whose function remains uncertain. V lost 2 bases and J 5 bases, leaving 21 bases between the germline ends. This CDR3 has 18 residues.

Of note for this clonotype: A read error is possible here, since a much larger clone lies one base away. The chain recombines TRBV5-6 with TRBJ2-7; D remains ambiguous. The germline V gene encodes CDR1 SGHDT and CDR2 YYEEEE. The CDR3 totals 13 residues. This chain's CDR3 is CASGLDPVYEQYF. Written as DNA, the CDR3 is TGTGCCAGCGGCTTGGACCCAGTATACGAGCAGTACTTC.

This clonotype was observed many times. The gene calls are TRBV5-1 and TRBJ2-7, with D perhaps matching TRBD2 (5 bases). V shed 7 bases and J shed 5 bases, with 25 bases lying between them. Germline CDR1 reads SGHRS; CDR2 reads YFSETQ. CDR3 size: 16 residues. CDR3 DNA: TGCGCCAGCGTTCCTGGTTTGGCGGGCCAGAGCGACGAGCAGTACTTC. Its translation is CASVPGLAGQSDEQYF.

This clonotype was found many times. The V and J genes are TRBV28 and TRBJ2-3, with 8 bases that match TRBD1. The length of the CDR3 is 17 residues. V shed 6 bases, J shed 0 bases, and the junction held 11 bases outside the gene matches. Germline V gene lookup returns CDR1 MDHEN and CDR2 SYDVKM. The CDR3 bases are TGTGCCAGCAGCCGGGGTGTCGGACAGGGCAGCACAGATACGCAGTATTTT. It yields the protein CASSRGVGQGSTDTQYF.

The genes are TRBV4-1 and TRBJ2-2, with 7 bases lining up with TRBD2. The V gene end was trimmed by 4 bases and the J gene end by 0 bases; junction bases not matched to a gene: 5. CDR1 and CDR2 (germline): MGHRA, YSYEKL. The CDR3 sequence is 16 residues long. This CDR3 is CASSRMGGANTGELFF. The CDR3 DNA sequence: TGCGCCAGCAGCCGAATGGGGGGGGCGAACACCGGGGAGCTGTTTTTT.

As concerns this clonotype: One base away lies a much larger clone, so this may be a sequencing read error. This chain joins TRBV6-6 and TRBJ2-5, with D possibly matching TRBD2 (5 bases). Looked up from germline, CDR1 is MNHNY and CDR2 is SVGAGI (reference sequence). CDR3 size: 16 residues. For the CDR3, the DNA is TGTGCCAGCAGCTCCTACCGAGGGTCCAGGCAAGAGCCCCAGTACTTC. It codes for CASSSYRGSRQEPQYF.

This clonotype was observed a handful of times. The chain links TRBV6-2 or TRBV6-3 to TRBJ2-1; no reliable D call. The germline V and J ends were trimmed by 0 bases and 9 bases, with 18 bases remaining between them. Germline V gives CDR1 MNHEY, CDR2 SVGEGT. This CDR3 region has 16 residues. In nucleotides, the CDR3 is TGTGCCAGCAGTTACTCAGGGATATTAACACCCGGTGAGCAGTTCTTC. Encoded protein: CASSYSGILTPGEQFF.

This clonotype was observed a few times. V and J are TRBV15 and TRBJ2-3, with 9 positions matching TRBD2. CDR1 and CDR2 (germline): LNHNV, YYDKDF (reference sequence). The CDR3 is made up of 20 amino acids. With 5 bases clipped from V and 2 bases from J, the junction kept 20 bases outside the gene matches. The CDR3 DNA sequence: TGTGCCACCAGCGGAAACCGGCGGGGGGGCCTATTGAGCTTCACAGATACGCAGTATTTT. It encodes CATSGNRRGGLLSFTDTQYF. Supplemented by reference TRBV15 and TRBJ2-3, the full variable domain reads DAMVIQNPRYQVTQFGKPVTLSCSQTLNHNVMYWYQQKSSQAPKLLFHYYDKDFNNEADTPDNFQSRRPNTSFCFLDIRSPGLGDTAMYLCATSGNRRGGLLSFTDTQYFGPGTRLTVL.

Details on this clonotype: This could be a read error, since a much larger clone is one nucleotide away. The chain uses TRBV6-2 or TRBV6-3 and TRBJ2-7; D remains unclear. Germline CDR1 is MNHEY and CDR2 is SVGEGT. The CDR3 length is 10 residues. The V gene lost 4 bases and the J gene lost 6 bases, with 4 bases spanning the gap. CDR3 residues: CASSSREQYF. CDR3 DNA: TGTGCCAGCAGTTCCCGCGAGCAGTACTTC.

This clonotype turned up a few times. The V gene is TRBV30, the J gene TRBJ2-1, with TRBD1 identical over 8 bases. The CDR3 runs to 16 residues. Trimming removed 5 bases from V and 3 bases from J; junction bases left unmatched: 12. Germline values: CDR1 GTSNPN, CDR2 SVGIG (reference sequence). CDR3 sequence reads: CAWGQGPLRGYNEQFF. CDR3 DNA sequence: TGTGCCTGGGGACAGGGACCCCTCCGGGGCTACAATGAGCAGTTCTTC.

Comments on this clonotype: As the CDR3 is not closed by the conserved phenylalanine or tryptophan, this likely results from a read error. V usage is TRBV7-6 and J usage is TRBJ2-7, with no clear D. Germline lookup yields CDR1 SGHVS and CDR2 FNYEAQ. The CDR3 length is 17 residues. V lost 1 base and J 0 bases, leaving 16 bases between the germline ends. The CDR3 protein is CASSLDYGQTSSYEQYS. CDR3 DNA sequence: TGTGCCAGCAGCTTAGATTATGGGCAGACAAGCTCCTACGAGCAGTACTCC.

This clonotype appeared a few times. The chain recombines TRBV9 with TRBJ2-7; D not certain. Germline values: CDR1 SGDLS, CDR2 YYNGEE. The CDR3 has 15 residues. Trimming removed 4 bases at V and 1 base at J, with 15 bases between. The CDR3 sequence is CASSPDRLRSYEQYF. For the CDR3, the DNA is TGTGCCAGCAGCCCGGACCGCCTGCGTTCCTACGAGCAGTACTTC.